The 3 T cell receptor beta chains listed next were all sequenced from one sample in a study of T cells in Graves' hyperthyroidism and ophthalmopathy. RNA transcripts yielded amplified TCR beta CDR3 regions. The TCR CDR3 first-round RT-PCR relied on the HTBI primer set. From the multiplex PCR reads, TCRdb called clonotypes with MiXCR, one entry per CDR3 protein. Of about 660,000 distinct CDR3 sequences listed, roughly 46% are singletons. The sample consisted of peripheral blood or thyroid tissue (not recorded which). The receptors originated from an adult man with Graves' disease, either hyperthyroidism or ophthalmopathy (not recorded which).

This clonotype was picked up a small number of times. The V call is TRBV6-5, the J call TRBJ1-6; D gene uncertain. CDR3 length: 15 residues. Trimming left V 2 bases short and J 7 bases short, with 12 bases between. Germline CDR1 is MNHEY and CDR2 is SVGAGI. CDR3 sequence reads: CASSYTRKGNSPLHF. The CDR3 DNA follows: TGTGCCAGCAGTTACACTCGGAAGGGAAATTCACCCCTCCACTTT.

This clonotype was found many times. The chain is built from TRBV2 and TRBJ1-5; D unresolved. The CDR3 is 13 residues long. Germline V gene data show CDR1 as SNHLY and CDR2 as FYNNEI. Trimming removed 6 bases from V and 4 bases from J, with 10 bases in between. The CDR3 DNA sequence: TGTGCCAGCAGCTTATCAGAGAATCAGCCCCAGCATTTT. It specifies CASSLSENQPQHF.

The rearrangement joins TRBV7-9 to TRBJ1-2, with a weak D call TRBD1 (5 bases). The CDR3 has 15 residues. V gave up 6 bases and J gave up 0 bases, with 14 bases separating them. Per the germline V gene, CDR1 is SEHNR and CDR2 is FQNEAQ (reference sequence). CDR3 coding DNA: TGTGCCAGCAGGTTCGGGGGGTCTTCTAACTATGGCTACACCTTC. It translates to CASRFGGSSNYGYTF.